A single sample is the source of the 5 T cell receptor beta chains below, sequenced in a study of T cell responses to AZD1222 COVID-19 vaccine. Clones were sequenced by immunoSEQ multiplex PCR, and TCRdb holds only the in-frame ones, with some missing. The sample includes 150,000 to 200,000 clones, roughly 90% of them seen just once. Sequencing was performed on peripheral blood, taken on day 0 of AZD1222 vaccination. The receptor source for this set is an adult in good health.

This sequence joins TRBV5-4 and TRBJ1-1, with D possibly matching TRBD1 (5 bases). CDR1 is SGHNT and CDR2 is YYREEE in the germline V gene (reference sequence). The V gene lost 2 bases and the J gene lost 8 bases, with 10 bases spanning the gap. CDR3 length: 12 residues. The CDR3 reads CASSLPGTEAFF. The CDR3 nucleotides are TGTGCCAGCAGCTTACCCGGGACCGAAGCTTTCTTT.

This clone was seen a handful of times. The CDR3 DNA reads TGTGCCAGCAGCCCCAGGGGACACCCTTTCCCAGGGGCGAACACTGAAGCTTTCTTT. Its translation: CASSPRGHPFPGANTEAFF. The rearrangement joins TRBV21-1 to TRBJ1-1; the table assigns TRBD1, which was not confirmed against the DNA. TRBV21-1 is described as a pseudogene. The CDR3 has 19 amino acids.

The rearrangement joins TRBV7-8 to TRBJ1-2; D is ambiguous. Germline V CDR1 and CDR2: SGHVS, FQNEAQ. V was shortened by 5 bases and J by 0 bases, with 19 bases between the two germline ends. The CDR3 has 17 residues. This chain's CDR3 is CASSPLGYTAPNYGYTF. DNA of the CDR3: TGTGCCAGCAGCCCCCTAGGTTACACGGCTCCTAACTATGGCTACACCTTC.

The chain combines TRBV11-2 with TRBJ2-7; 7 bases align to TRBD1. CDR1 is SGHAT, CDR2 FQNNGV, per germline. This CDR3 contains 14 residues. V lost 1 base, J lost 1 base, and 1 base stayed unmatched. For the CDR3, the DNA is TGTGCCAGCAGCTTAGGGACAGGTTCCTACGAGCAGTACTTC. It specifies CASSLGTGSYEQYF.

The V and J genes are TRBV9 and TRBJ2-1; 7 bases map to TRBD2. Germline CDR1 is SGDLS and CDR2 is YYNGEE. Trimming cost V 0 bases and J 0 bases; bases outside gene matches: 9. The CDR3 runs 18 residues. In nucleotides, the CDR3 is TGTGCCAGCAGCGTAGGACTAGCTCTGACGAGCTCCTACAATGAGCAGTTCTTC. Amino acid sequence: CASSVGLALTSSYNEQFF.